This TCR beta chain was identified during a study of a mutant IDH1 vaccine in newly diagnosed glioma. In the study overall: All eight of the vaccinations patients received fell in weeks 1, 3, 5, 7, 11, 15, 19 and 23. Former treatment meant radiotherapy, temozolomide, or both; the majority had gotten both. Investigators started vaccination 4-6 weeks after radiotherapy alone, or with temozolomide cycles.

The method was immunoSEQ multiplex PCR; TCRdb's version includes in-frame clones alone and lacks a portion of them. The sample lists 60,000 or so clones; 75% to 90% were seen once. Regarding time point: week 5, during vaccination. Alongside topical imiquimod, each dose of vaccine comprised 300 ug of mutant IDH1 20-mer peptide. The study's findings and limits: Most patients, 90% to 95%, showed vaccine-induced immune responses.

This CDR3 has 12 residues. Germline CDR1 and CDR2: SGHTA and FQGNSA. Trimming pared 1 base from V and 5 bases from J, leaving 6 bases between. Details on this clone: The antigen is unknown.

The material was PBMCs, obtained from a glioma patient whose treatment included an IDH1 peptide vaccine. The chain joins TRBV7-2 to TRBJ2-7; the D is unclear. This receptor was identified in a woman aged 40 to 50 with glioma. The CDR3 DNA sequence: TGTGCCAGCAGCTTAGATTACCACGAGCAGTACTTC. This encodes CASSLDYHEQYF. Variable domain in full (rest from reference TRBV7-2 and TRBJ2-7): GAGVSQSPSNKVTEKGKDVELRCDPISGHTALYWYRQSLGQGLEFLIYFQGNSAPDKSGLPSDRFSAERTGGSVSTLTIQRTQQEDSAVYLCASSLDYHEQYFGPGTRLTVT.